The clone carrying this T cell receptor beta chain was found many times. The antigen is not known. TCR beta libraries were built with iRepertoire HTBI primers and Arm-PCR of CDR3 regions. How the authors handled the data: Overall, samples carried approximately 60 TRBV and 15 or so TRBJ segments. TCRdb ran MiXCR on the multiplex PCR reads and lists one entry per CDR3 protein. The V and J calls here are based on TCRdb, not the publication. The table includes about 520,000 distinct CDR3 sequences, approximately 12% detected once. Documented time point: newly diagnosed GD, antithyroid drugs for less than 3 months. Preparation of the TCR library used RNA extracted from PBMCs. The data derive from a study of regulatory T cells in long-lasting Graves disease. Study-wide results and caveats: Clonotypes that were public and shared totalled a few thousand in persistent patients versus over 800 in new patients.

CDR3 size: 15 residues. The germline gives CDR1 SGHVS, CDR2 FQNEAQ. Trimming left V 2 bases short and J 7 bases short, with 15 bases between. The data were also submitted as part of a second study, on T cells in Graves' hyperthyroidism and ophthalmopathy.

The specimen was peripheral blood mononuclear cells (PBMCs), collected at new diagnosis, from a patient treated with antithyroid drugs. V gene TRBV7-8 combines with J gene TRBJ2-1, with TRBD1 as a possible D gene (5 bases). This TCR came from a woman younger than 45 with Graves disease. DNA of the CDR3: TGTGCCAGCAGCTTACAAGCGTCCGGACAAAATGAGCAGTTCTTC. It codes for CASSLQASGQNEQFF. The full variable domain, its missing parts supplied by reference TRBV7-8 and TRBJ2-1, is GAGVSQSPRYKVAKRGQDVALRCDPISGHVSLFWYQQALGQGPEFLTYFQNEAQLDKSGLPSDRFFAERPEGSVSTLKIQRTQQEDSAVYLCASSLQASGQNEQFFGPGTRLTVL.